The rows below give T cell receptor beta chains drawn from one sample of a study of T cells expressing NK-cell markers. Following a re-call of the 5' RACE reads, TCRdb has one entry per CDR3 protein and lacks DNA. This sample's table reports over 150,000 distinct CDR3 sequences. Sequenced sample: blood T cells: a sorted CD56 or NKG2C T cell subset, CD4+ or CD8+ T cells, or bulk PBMC T cells (not recorded which). These receptors came from a man aged 18-70 years in good health. The CDR3 runs from the conserved cysteine through the conserved F or W. The order of the fields is CDR3 protein, J gene, V gene.

CASSDHAFDNNQPQHF | TRBJ1-5 | TRBV2
CASSPGQEHQPQHF | TRBJ1-5 | TRBV28
CASSYSGGAQYETQYF | TRBJ2-5 | TRBV28
CASSLTGTGPYEQYF | TRBJ2-7 | TRBV3-1
CASSPQSSEDSTDTQYF | TRBJ2-3 | TRBV23-1
CATRAGTGSYEQYF | TRBJ2-7 | TRBV7-9
CASSLPRRAPEAFF | TRBJ1-1 | TRBV28
CASSFRSDIYEQYF | TRBJ2-7 | TRBV27
CASSLRGRDTQYF | TRBJ2-3 | TRBV13
CSASGGQTYEQYF | TRBJ2-7 | TRBV20-1
CASSDSLSTEAFF | TRBJ1-1 | TRBV2